A single T cell receptor beta chain is shown here with its context. Its antigen is undetermined. Profiled with immunoSEQ multiplex PCR; TCRdb holds only in-frame clones, not every one. The table shows about 58,000 clones, with around 80% occurring only once. This sample is drawn from a study of OX40 agonist ivuxolimab in advanced cancers. The CDR3 totals 15 residues. Germline-derived CDR1 and CDR2 are MDHEN and SYDVKM. V lost 7 bases and J 1 base, leaving 16 bases between the germline ends. General study points: Clonal expansion from baseline to week 6 occurred in both CD4+ and CD8+ T cells. Relative to CD4+ cells, CD8+ T cells on average had more expanded clones.

The sequenced sample was CD4+ or CD8+ T cells sorted from blood, obtained in a trial of the OX40 agonist ivuxolimab. This chain links TRBV28 with TRBJ1-1; the D gene is possibly TRBD1 (6 bases). The source of this sequence is an adult with an advanced solid tumor such as melanoma, head and neck, liver or kidney cancer. In DNA, the CDR3 is TGTGCCAGCATTATTCGGGGGGGCCGGAACACTGAAGCTTTCTTT. This codes for CASIIRGGRNTEAFF.